The clone carrying this T cell receptor beta chain has more than one count but fewer than ten. Its antigen remains unidentified. From germline, CDR1 is SGHDN and CDR2 FVKESK. The CDR3 loop spans 14 amino acids. Trimming took 2 bases from V and 5 from J, leaving 12 bases between them. Clones were sequenced by immunoSEQ multiplex PCR, and TCRdb holds only the in-frame ones, with some missing. In the table there are about 170,000 clones, approximately 90% of which are singletons. The data originate from a study of T cell responses to AZD1222 COVID-19 vaccine. Findings of the study overall: The CD4 TCRs associated with vaccination extended across spike and predominated at 160-218 and 743-854. Nearly half of spike-specific TCRs reportedly target unmutated variant regions. The sample set comprised mostly white British donors with more females, and clonal diversity was possibly underestimated.

J is TRBJ1-1 and V is TRBV14; D unresolved. The clonotype comes from an adult who received the MenACWY meningococcal vaccine as a control. Sequences were derived from peripheral blood, sampled 28 days after the second dose of the MenACWY control vaccine. Written as DNA, the CDR3 is TGTGCCAGCAGCCAATCATGGGCGGGGACTGAAGCTTTCTTT. It yields the protein CASSQSWAGTEAFF.